Reported below is one T cell receptor (beta chain). What it recognizes is unknown. This entry is derived from a study of identifying expanded T cells in peripheral blood. General study points: Roughly two-week clone count variance significantly increased as total template count grew. Differentially abundant clones: roughly 1.2 between replicates, just under 17 at approximately 13 days, 19 to 20 at four.

During the collection period, no donor immune events like infections were recorded. Here immunoSEQ multiplex PCR was the method, and the copy in TCRdb shows in-frame clones only, minus some. The sample includes under 120,000 clones, approximately 90% of them seen just once. CDR1 is SGHDT, CDR2 YYEEEE, per germline. There are 16 residues in the CDR3. V was pared by 0 bases and J by 3 bases, with 2 bases of the junction left unmatched. The TCR originated in a person between 18 and 69 years old in good health. V gene TRBV5-6 combines with J gene TRBJ2-6; 8 nucleotides align to TRBD1. The specimen was blood. CDR3 in DNA: TGTGCCAGCAGCTTGGCCAGGGGGCGTGGGGCCAACGTCCTGACTTTC. Protein: CASSLARGRGANVLTF.